This T cell receptor (beta chain) was recovered during a study of tumor-infiltrating lymphocytes in oesophageal squamous cell carcinoma. By share of the sample, this clonotype is medium-sized. TCRdb recomputed calls from the PCR reads with MiXCR, one row per CDR3 protein. The sample holds about 12,000 distinct CDR3 sequences; roughly 54% are singletons and the top ten take 34%. Germline V gene data show CDR1 as MNHNS and CDR2 as SASEGT. The CDR3 consists of 12 residues. The germline V and J ends were trimmed by 4 bases and 5 bases, with 7 bases remaining between them. The sequencing input was esophageal tumor tissue. The TCR was taken from a female donor with esophageal squamous cell carcinoma. The chain employs TRBV6-1 and TRBJ2-3; no clear D gene. CDR3 DNA sequence: TGTGCCAGCAGTGGAACGGTAGATACGCAGTATTTT. As protein: CASSGTVDTQYF.